Listed below are T cell receptor beta chains from one sample, sequenced in a study of Graves' ophthalmopathy and Graves' hyperthyroidism. TCRdb passed the multiplex PCR reads through MiXCR, listing each CDR3 protein once. The sample comprises 500,000 to 600,000 distinct CDR3 sequences, roughly 39% of which are singletons, and about 4.2% rests with the top ten. The material sequenced was peripheral blood or thyroid tissue (not recorded which). All receptors come from an adult man with Graves' hyperthyroidism. CDR3s include the opening cysteine and the closing phenylalanine or tryptophan. A D gene is named only where the DNA matches it firmly. Clone sizes are given selectively: once, few, many, or a class where the clone is expanded.

>TRBJ1-4|-|TRBV6-5|few
CASRSTGTADEKLFF
TGTGCCAGCAGGAGCACCGGGACCGCAGATGAAAAACTGTTTTTT
>TRBJ2-7|-|TRBV5-1|many
CASSLEGRSYEQYF
TGCGCCAGCAGCTTGGAGGGCCGGAGCTACGAGCAGTACTTC
>TRBJ2-6|-|TRBV5-1|many
CATSGGGRSSGANVLTF
TGCGCCACCTCCGGAGGGGGAAGAAGCTCTGGGGCCAACGTCCTGACTTTC
>TRBJ1-1|-|TRBV19|many
CASLTTANTEAFF
TGTGCCAGCCTAACGACAGCGAACACTGAAGCTTTCTTT
>TRBJ2-7|-|TRBV7-4|-
CASSNRVTGGYEQYF
TGTGCCAGCAGCAACAGGGTGACGGGGGGCTACGAGCAGTACTTC
>TRBJ1-5|TRBD1|TRBV2|many
CASTQGGGSQPQHF
TGTGCCAGCACCCAGGGGGGCGGGAGTCAGCCCCAGCATTTT
>TRBJ2-5|-|TRBV5-1|many
CASSFSGTRQETQYF
TGCGCCAGCAGTTTTTCCGGGACTCGGCAAGAGACCCAGTACTTC
>TRBJ1-2|-|TRBV12-3/TRBV12-4|-
CASSLGTSGGYTF
TGTGCCAGCAGTTTGGGGACTAGCGGGGGCTACACCTTC
>TRBJ2-7|-|TRBV7-2|-
CASSLSVMDSFYEQYF
TGTGCCAGCAGCTTAAGCGTGATGGACAGCTTCTACGAGCAGTACTTC
>TRBJ2-5|TRBD1|TRBV20-1|-
CSATRGRVETQYF
TGCAGTGCTACCAGGGGGCGGGTGGAGACCCAGTACTTC
>TRBJ1-5|-|TRBV20-1|-
CSARVLAGRQPQHF
TGCAGTGCTAGAGTGCTAGCGGGGAGGCAGCCCCAGCATTTT
>TRBJ1-2|-|TRBV29-1|-
CSVGDLNYGCTF
-
>TRBJ2-2|TRBD1|TRBV4-1|many
CASSHRTGNGELFF
TGCGCCAGCAGCCACCGGACAGGGAACGGGGAGCTGTTTTTT
>TRBJ1-1|TRBD1|TRBV6-5|-
CASPRRPGGAGSDAEAFF
TGTGCCAGCCCTAGACGGCCAGGGGGCGCTGGGTCGGACGCTGAAGCTTTCTTT
>TRBJ2-2|TRBD2|TRBV7-9|-
CASSLALAGVGTGELFF
TGTGCCAGCAGCTTGGCTCTAGCGGGAGTAGGCACCGGGGAGCTGTTTTTT
>TRBJ2-1|TRBD2|TRBV29-1|-
CSGLSGIYNEQFF
TGCAGCGGTCTAAGCGGGATCTACAATGAGCAGTTCTTC
>TRBJ1-3|TRBD1|TRBV2|many
CATGQGNSGNTIYF
TGTGCCACTGGACAGGGTAACTCTGGAAACACCATATATTTT
>TRBJ1-1|-|TRBV6-6|many
CASRLRDTEAFF
TGTGCCAGCAGGCTACGGGACACTGAAGCTTTCTTT
>TRBJ2-7|TRBD1|TRBV7-9|-
CASSPRTGVNEQYF
TGTGCCAGCAGCCCTAGGACAGGGGTTAACGAGCAGTACTTC
>TRBJ1-2|-|TRBV7-3|many
CASGAGYGYTF
TGTGCCAGCGGGGCTGGCTATGGCTACACCTTC
>TRBJ1-3|-|TRBV24-1|-
CATSDFAGNTIYF
TGTGCCACCAGTGATTTCGCCGGAAACACCATATATTTT
>TRBJ2-3|-|TRBV10-1|-
CASSESPGGVGTDTQYF
TGCGCCAGCAGTGAGTCCCCCGGCGGGGTAGGGACAGATACGCAGTATTTT
>TRBJ2-7|-|TRBV20-1|many
CSALKGAYEQYF
TGCAGTGCTTTGAAGGGAGCCTACGAGCAGTACTTC
>TRBJ1-1|TRBD1|TRBV7-8|-
CASSSGGGGTNTEAFF
TGTGCCAGCAGCTCAGGGGGCGGGGGCACGAACACTGAAGCTTTCTTT
>TRBJ2-1|-|TRBV14|-
CASSQVANSYNEQFF
TGTGCCAGCAGCCAAGTTGCTAACTCCTACAATGAGCAGTTCTTC
>TRBJ2-5|TRBD2|TRBV28|few
CASSPGLVSQTQYF
TGTGCCAGCAGTCCGGGACTAGTTTCCCAGACCCAGTACTTC
>TRBJ2-7|TRBD1|TRBV29-1|many
CSVGSGVSGRPGQLYEQYF
TGCAGCGTTGGGTCAGGTGTCAGCGGCCGACCGGGACAGTTGTACGAGCAGTACTTC
>TRBJ2-5|-|TRBV19|-
CASSVNRAPQETQYF
TGTGCCAGTAGTGTCAACAGGGCCCCCCAAGAGACCCAGTACTTC
>TRBJ2-7|TRBD1|TRBV19|-
CASSPRDRGRYEQYF
TGTGCCAGTAGCCCCCGGGACAGGGGGCGATACGAGCAGTACTTC
>TRBJ2-7|-|TRBV12-3/TRBV12-4|-
CASSQGQGGGYEQYF
TGTGCCAGCAGTCAAGGACAGGGAGGGGGCTACGAGCAGTACTTC
>TRBJ1-1|TRBD1|TRBV20-1|many
CSARAQGWTEAFF
TGCAGTGCTAGGGCACAGGGGTGGACTGAAGCTTTCTTT
>TRBJ1-1|-|TRBV30|few
CAWSASWNTEAFF
TGTGCCTGGAGTGCTTCATGGAACACTGAAGCTTTCTTT
>TRBJ1-2|TRBD1|TRBV12-3/TRBV12-4|many
CASSLSTGATGYTF
TGTGCCAGCAGTTTATCCACAGGGGCGACTGGCTACACCTTC
>TRBJ2-5|TRBD2|TRBV24-1|-
CATSEAREGGETQYF
TGTGCCACCAGTGAAGCGCGGGAGGGCGGAGAGACCCAGTACTTC
>TRBJ1-1|TRBD1|TRBV7-8|-
CALEPLNRGPLNTEAFF
TGTGCCCTGGAGCCATTGAACAGGGGGCCATTGAACACTGAAGCTTTCTTT
>TRBJ1-5|TRBD1|TRBV7-2|many
CASSWRQGNQPQHF
TGTGCCAGCAGCTGGAGACAGGGAAATCAGCCCCAGCATTTT
>TRBJ1-1|-|TRBV20-1|-
CSARRGGRVNTEAFF
TGCAGTGCTAGAAGGGGGGGCAGGGTGAACACTGAAGCTTTCTTT
>TRBJ2-2|TRBD1|TRBV10-3|many
CAISESRGQGNANTGELFF
TGTGCCATCAGTGAGTCTAGGGGACAGGGCAACGCGAACACCGGGGAGCTGTTTTTT
>TRBJ2-6|-|TRBV10-3|-
CVISESGGANVLTF
TGTGTCATCAGTGAGTCAGGCGGGGCCAACGTCCTGACTTTC
>TRBJ2-3|-|TRBV29-1|-
CGVEWSRADTQYF
TGCGGCGTTGAATGGTCCAGGGCTGATACGCAGTATTTT
>TRBJ2-7|TRBD2|TRBV7-9|-
CASSLVLAGEDEQYF
TGTGCCAGCAGCTTAGTCCTAGCGGGAGAGGATGAGCAGTACTTC
>TRBJ1-3|TRBD1|TRBV5-1|-
CASSPGQGYSSGNAIYF
TGCGCCAGCAGCCCCGGACAGGGTTACTCCTCTGGAAACGCCATATATTTT
>TRBJ2-1|TRBD2|TRBV2|-
CASTAFRTSGTNEQFF
TGTGCCAGCACTGCGTTTAGGACTAGCGGGACTAATGAGCAGTTCTTC
>TRBJ1-2|-|TRBV7-9|many
CASGLAGTNYGYTF
TGTGCCAGCGGCCTAGCAGGGACTAACTATGGCTACACCTTC
>TRBJ2-7|-|TRBV7-2|-
CASSSAGSGYEQYF
TGTGCCAGCAGCTCAGCCGGGAGTGGCTACGAGCAGTACTTC
>TRBJ1-1|-|TRBV13|-
CASSLVWGREVDTEAFF
TGTGCCAGCAGCTTAGTTTGGGGGCGCGAGGTGGACACTGAAGCTTTCTTT
>TRBJ2-7|-|TRBV20-1|many
CSARGLRGYEQYF
TGCAGTGCTAGAGGTCTACGCGGTTACGAGCAGTACTTC
>TRBJ2-7|TRBD1|TRBV7-3|many
CASSFSGTGSDEQYF
TGTGCCAGCAGCTTTTCCGGGACAGGGTCGGACGAGCAGTACTTC
>TRBJ2-1|TRBD2|TRBV7-3|-
CASSANSGEQFF
TGTGCCAGCAGCGCCAATAGCGGGGAGCAGTTCTTC
>TRBJ2-1|TRBD2|TRBV2|-
CASSEGLDDEQFF
TGTGCCAGCAGTGAGGGACTAGACGATGAGCAGTTCTTC
>TRBJ2-2|TRBD1|TRBV7-3|-
CAGSLQTGGLNTGELFF
TGTGCCGGCAGCCTACAGACAGGGGGCTTGAACACCGGGGAGCTGTTTTTT
>TRBJ2-7|TRBD2|TRBV13|many
CASSSLAEVGYEQYF
TGTGCCAGCAGCTCGCTAGCGGAGGTGGGCTACGAGCAGTACTTC
>TRBJ2-7|-|TRBV10-1|-
CASPRGEAWIYYEQYF
TGCGCCAGCCCAAGGGGGGAAGCTTGGATCTACTACGAGCAGTACTTC
>TRBJ1-4|-|TRBV20-1|-
CSASTPTRAANEKLFF
TGCAGTGCCAGCACCCCAACGAGGGCTGCTAATGAAAAACTGTTTTTT
>TRBJ1-1|TRBD1|TRBV20-1|many
CSAATGVASGTEAFF
TGCAGTGCAGCGACAGGGGTGGCCTCGGGCACTGAAGCTTTCTTT
>TRBJ1-2|-|TRBV5-8|many
CASSLVGRTYGYTF
TGTGCCAGCAGCTTGGTGGGCAGGACCTATGGCTACACCTTC
>TRBJ2-7|TRBD1|TRBV10-3|many
CAISPLLTGGENEQYF
TGTGCCATCAGTCCCTTACTGACAGGGGGCGAGAACGAGCAGTACTTC
>TRBJ1-4|-|TRBV29-1|-
CSVKSGTTNEKLFF
TGCAGCGTGAAATCCGGGACCACAAATGAAAAACTGTTTTTT
>TRBJ2-7|-|TRBV10-3|many
CAISESGESYEQYF
TGTGCCATCAGTGAGTCCGGAGAATCCTACGAGCAGTACTTC
>TRBJ2-3|TRBD2|TRBV2|-
CASSLHGLALTQPTQYF
TGTGCCAGCAGTCTACACGGACTAGCGCTAACCCAGCCTACGCAGTATTTT